This TCR beta chain was observed in a study of CD8+CD57+ T cells in acquired aplastic anemia. Study overall: Where healthy donors were concerned, CD4+ cells averaged about 11 million reads. Study observations and caveats: Patients had under 30 CD8+ CDR3 sequences in common with controls (the shared set).

The template used for profiling TCR beta VDJ and CDR3 was genomic DNA. TCRdb recomputed calls from the reads with MiXCR, one row per CDR3 protein. The sample yields 150,000 to 200,000 distinct CDR3 sequences, approximately 44% seen once. Concerning this clonotype: Its specificity is unknown.

After removal of 5 bases from V and 4 bases from J, the junction contained 7 bases not matched to a gene. Germline values: CDR1 GTSNPN, CDR2 SVGIG (reference sequence). The CDR3 has 14 residues. Sequenced material: sorted CD4+, CD8+, or CD8+CD57+ T cells (not recorded which) from PBMCs. This sequence was found in a human donor in good health. This chain links TRBV30 with TRBJ2-3, with 9 positions matching TRBD2. The CDR3 here is CAWVAGVRSDTQYF. DNA for the CDR3: TGTGCCTGGGTAGCGGGAGTTAGATCAGATACGCAGTATTTT.